Each of the 24 T cell receptor beta chains below was sequenced from the same sample in a study of response to subunit inactivated influenza vaccine (dated by TCRdb to 2017 to 2018). The library was obtained by RT-PCR. Reads for this sample came from an Illumina HiSeq 2500. The public reads were quality trimmed at Q25 with fastp and then assembled into clones with MiXCR by TCRdb, keeping productive beta chains. Rows with a matching CDR3 protein are joined into one entry that keeps the most common DNA and genes. This sample has 750,000 to 850,000 distinct CDR3 sequences in its table, and approximately 17% of those were observed once. The ten largest clones take up under 13% of the sample. The specimen comprised PBMCs from blood, sampled about 5 days after vaccination. The receptors were gathered from a man in his fifties or sixties who received an inactivated influenza vaccine. Donor details come from another sample of the same person, matched by shared clones.

This clonotype was seen more than once but under ten times. The V call is TRBV12-3 or TRBV12-4, the J call TRBJ2-1; 8 nucleotides align to TRBD2. Trimming cost V 3 bases and J 8 bases; bases outside gene matches: 6. CDR3 length: 14 residues. DNA for the CDR3: TGTGCCAGCAGTTTCCAGCGGGAGATCGATGAGCAGTTCTTC. This translates into CASSFQREIDEQFF.

This clonotype was observed a handful of times. V is TRBV7-2 and J is TRBJ2-3; the D call may be TRBD1 or TRBD2 (5 bases each). V dropped 4 bases and J dropped 2 bases, with 16 bases sitting between them. This CDR3 has 16 residues. Germline assignment: CDR1 SGHTA and CDR2 FQGNSA. The DNA of the CDR3 is TGTGCCAGCAGCTCAGGGTATCGACTACCCACAGATACGCAGTATTTT. It specifies CASSSGYRLPTDTQYF. The entire variable domain, with the rest obtained from reference TRBV7-2 and TRBJ2-3, is as follows: GAGVSQSPSNKVTEKGKDVELRCDPISGHTALYWYRQSLGQGLEFLIYFQGNSAPDKSGLPSDRFSAERTGGSVSTLTIQRTQQEDSAVYLCASSSGYRLPTDTQYFGPGTRLTVL.

This clonotype was detected a few times. The chain carries TRBV7-2 and TRBJ2-7; no clear D. Deletions cut 3 bases from V and 2 bases from J, with 5 bases between. The CDR3 has 12 amino acids. Germline V gives CDR1 SGHTA, CDR2 FQGNSA. The CDR3 DNA reads TGTGCCAGCAGCTTCTTACCCTACGAGCAGTACTTC. It specifies CASSFLPYEQYF.

CDR3 in DNA: TGTGCCAGCAGCTCTGTAGGGGCCCCGGGGGAGCTGAACACGAACACCGGGGAGCTGTTTTTT. This translates into CASSSVGAPGELNTNTGELFF. This rearrangement joins TRBV7-6 to TRBJ2-2; D may be TRBD2 (6 bases). CDR3 size: 21 residues. CDR1 and CDR2 (germline): SGHVS, FNYEAQ. Trimming cost V 4 bases and J 0 bases, with 27 bases left between them.

This clonotype was seen only a few times. The V gene is TRBV28, the J gene TRBJ2-7; D remains ambiguous. The CDR3 is 16 amino acids. The germline gives CDR1 MDHEN, CDR2 SYDVKM. Trimming left V 10 bases short and J 5 bases short, with 27 bases between. The CDR3: CATDRPGTFALDEQYF. CDR3 in DNA: TGTGCCACCGATAGGCCAGGAACGTTCGCGCTTGACGAGCAGTACTTC.

This clonotype appeared a few times. V and J are TRBV9 and TRBJ2-1; 9 nucleotides line up with TRBD2. Germline V gives CDR1 SGDLS, CDR2 YYNGEE. This CDR3 comprises 15 residues. With 3 bases clipped from V and 5 bases from J, the junction kept 6 bases outside the gene matches. The CDR3 nucleotides are TGTGCCAGCAGCGAGGGGACTAGCAGCCACAATGAGCAGTTCTTC. Translated: CASSEGTSSHNEQFF. The variable domain in full, with the rest retrieved from reference TRBV9 and TRBJ2-1, is DSGVTQTPKHLITATGQRVTLRCSPRSGDLSVYWYQQSLDQGLQFLIQYYNGEERAKGNILERFSAQQFPDLHSELNLSSLELGDSALYFCASSEGTSSHNEQFFGPGTRLTVL.

This clonotype was counted only a few times. The chain joins TRBV6-5 to TRBJ2-7; 7 nucleotides line up with TRBD1. The CDR3 length is 14 residues. V gave up 7 bases and J gave up 3 bases; unmatched junction bases: 9. Germline V lookup: CDR1 MNHEY, CDR2 SVGAGI. The CDR3 spells CASNLRQGLYEQYF. CDR3 DNA sequence: TGTGCCAGCAATTTGCGACAGGGCCTCTACGAGCAGTACTTC.

The rearrangement joins TRBV5-1 to TRBJ2-7; D is perhaps TRBD1 or TRBD2 (6 bases each). Trimming stripped 5 bases from V and 1 base from J, with 19 bases between. Germline V gene sequence: CDR1 SGHRS, CDR2 YFSETQ. This CDR3 region has 16 residues. The CDR3 DNA is TGCGCCAGCAGTTCCCCACAGGGTGCGGGGTCCTACGAGCAGTACTTC. Protein sequence: CASSSPQGAGSYEQYF.

This clonotype was recorded many times. CDR3 loop: CASSRDFTDTQYF. As DNA, the CDR3 is TGTGCCAGCAGCAGGGACTTCACAGATACGCAGTATTTT. The rearrangement uses TRBV7-2 and TRBJ2-3, with a tentative D call TRBD2 (6 bases). Germline V gene lookup returns CDR1 SGHTA and CDR2 FQGNSA. This CDR3 has 13 amino acids. Trimming pared 5 bases from V and 2 bases from J, leaving 8 bases between.

This clonotype was seen a handful of times. The rearrangement links TRBV5-5 to TRBJ1-4, with unresolved D. Germline CDR1 is SGHKS and CDR2 is YYEKEE (reference sequence). The V end was cut by 4 bases, the J end by 5 bases, with 15 bases between. CDR3 length equals 15 residues. This CDR3 reads CASSELTVQNEKLFF. The CDR3 nucleotides are TGTGCCAGCAGCGAACTCACTGTACAGAATGAAAAACTGTTTTTT.

The chain couples TRBV3-1 to TRBJ2-7; D gene unclear. Germline V CDR1 and CDR2: LGHDT, YNNKEL (reference sequence). Trimming left V 2 bases short and J 4 bases short, with 6 bases between. The CDR3 is 12 amino acids. The CDR3 sequence: CASSQHVYEQYF. The DNA for the CDR3 is TGTGCCAGCAGCCAACACGTATACGAGCAGTACTTC.

This clonotype showed up many times. CDR3 region: CASSLAGQGSQPQHF. For the CDR3, the DNA is TGCGCCAGCAGCTTGGCGGGTCAGGGAAGTCAGCCCCAGCATTTT. This chain joins TRBV5-1 and TRBJ1-5; D might be TRBD1 (5 bases). Trimming cost V 0 bases and J 6 bases, with 13 bases left between them. The CDR3 has 15 amino acids. The germline CDR1 and CDR2 sequences are SGHRS and YFSETQ.

The chain carries TRBV3-1 and TRBJ2-7; 8 bases fit TRBD1. The CDR3 runs 15 residues. The V gene's germline CDR1 is LGHDT and CDR2 YNNKEL (reference sequence). Trimming at V came to 0 bases and at J to 3 bases, leaving 4 bases not matched to a gene. The CDR3 coding sequence is TGTGCCAGCAGCCAAGAACACAGGGGGTACTACGAGCAGTACTTC. Its protein is CASSQEHRGYYEQYF.

This clonotype was found a few times. This rearrangement joins TRBV20-1 to TRBJ2-7; 10 bases agree with TRBD2. J lost 7 bases, V lost 6 bases, and 12 bases had no gene match. Germline V CDR1 and CDR2: DFQATT, SNEGSKA (reference sequence). This CDR3 contains 14 residues. DNA for the CDR3: TGCAGTGCGTCCCTAGCGGGAGAACCAGGGGAGCAGTACTTC. It specifies CSASLAGEPGEQYF.

The V gene is TRBV5-5, the J gene TRBJ1-1; D uncertain. Germline CDR1 is SGHKS and CDR2 is YYEKEE (reference sequence). Trimming pared 0 bases from V and 6 bases from J, leaving 15 bases between. The CDR3 extends over 15 amino acids. CDR3 residues: CASSLGPGNGAEAFF. CDR3 in DNA: TGTGCCAGCAGCTTGGGGCCCGGAAACGGCGCTGAAGCTTTCTTT.

The chain recombines TRBV10-3 with TRBJ2-7; D might be TRBD1 or TRBD2, each matching 5 bases. Trimming pared 10 bases from V and 1 base from J, leaving 20 bases between. Germline V gene sequence: CDR1 ENHRY, CDR2 SYGVKD. This CDR3 is built from 15 residues. The CDR3 sequence is CATKRGESGSYEQYF. CDR3 in DNA: TGTGCCACCAAACGGGGCGAGAGCGGTTCCTACGAGCAGTACTTC.

The V gene is TRBV7-2, the J gene TRBJ2-1, with 9 bases fitting TRBD2. Germline CDR1 SGHTA, CDR2 FQGNSA. The CDR3 runs 15 residues. V shed 1 base, J shed 5 bases, and the junction held 3 bases outside the gene matches. DNA for the CDR3: TGTGCCAGCAGCTTAGATGGACTAGCGAACAATGAGCAGTTCTTC. It translates to CASSLDGLANNEQFF.

The rearrangement links TRBV11-2 to TRBJ1-6, with TRBD1 matching 8 bases. The V gene end was trimmed by 2 bases and the J gene end by 7 bases; junction bases not matched to a gene: 1. Germline lookup yields CDR1 SGHAT and CDR2 FQNNGV. The CDR3 has 14 amino acids. CDR3 bases: TGTGCCAGCAGCTTAAACAGGGGGAATTCACCCCTCCACTTT. Translated, it gives CASSLNRGNSPLHF.

This clonotype was picked up a small number of times. This chain links TRBV20-1 with TRBJ2-4; 10 nucleotides match TRBD2. CDR1 and CDR2 (germline): DFQATT, SNEGSKA (reference sequence). V was pared by 8 bases and J by 6 bases, with 4 bases of the junction left unmatched. This CDR3 contains 12 residues. The CDR3 is CSLAGDGNIQYF. In DNA form, the CDR3 reads TGCAGTCTAGCGGGGGACGGAAACATTCAGTACTTC.

The chain combines TRBV5-1 with TRBJ2-1; weak D call: TRBD2 (5 bases). V was pared by 3 bases and J by 6 bases, with 16 bases between. The CDR3 runs to 15 residues. CDR1 and CDR2 from the germline V gene are SGHRS and YFSETQ. The CDR3 protein is CASSSVLAPINEQFF. As DNA, the CDR3 is TGCGCCAGCAGCTCAGTTTTAGCGCCGATCAATGAGCAGTTCTTC.

The J gene is TRBJ2-3, the V gene TRBV5-1, with a tentative D call TRBD2 (6 bases). Trimming left V 0 bases short and J 0 bases short, with 11 bases between. CDR3 length: 16 amino acids. Germline V CDR1 and CDR2: SGHRS, YFSETQ. CDR3 residues: CASSLGVAESTDTQYF. In DNA, the CDR3 is TGCGCCAGCAGCTTGGGGGTAGCGGAGAGCACAGATACGCAGTATTTT.

This clonotype was detected ten times or more. This chain connects TRBV7-9 to TRBJ2-1, with D possibly being TRBD1 or TRBD2 (5 bases each). Looked up from germline, CDR1 is SEHNR and CDR2 is FQNEAQ (reference sequence). CDR3 length: 12 amino acids. Trimming shortened V by 5 bases and J by 6 bases, and 8 bases separated the two germline ends. The CDR3 bases are TGTGCCAGCAGCCTCGGGGCCAATGAGCAGTTCTTC. Amino acids: CASSLGANEQFF.

The chain recombines TRBV30 with TRBJ2-7, with no clear D. Trimming stripped 5 bases from V and 0 bases from J, with 8 bases between. The CDR3 loop spans 12 amino acids. Per the germline V gene, CDR1 is GTSNPN and CDR2 is SVGIG (reference sequence). Here the CDR3 reads CAWGYSSYEQYF. In nucleotides, the CDR3 is TGTGCCTGGGGATATAGCTCCTACGAGCAGTACTTC.

A few counts support this clonotype. The CDR3 sequence is CARDRNLVTEAFF. In DNA, the CDR3 is TGTGCACGAGACAGGAATTTGGTCACTGAAGCTTTCTTT. V is TRBV28 and J is TRBJ1-1; D possibly corresponds to TRBD1 (6 bases). Germline lookup yields CDR1 MDHEN and CDR2 SYDVKM. The CDR3 runs to 13 residues.